Shown below are 18 T cell receptor beta chains from a single sample sequenced in a study of blood T cells in healthy people across ages. Next came a second PCR, run for roughly 6 to 11 cycles, which used a sample-barcoded 5' primer along with a J-beta primer mix. TCRdb passed the 5' RACE reads through MiXCR, listing each CDR3 protein once. Altogether some 760,000 distinct CDR3 sequences are present, 20% to 30% being singletons, with the ten largest covering 9.4%. These data were also reused for a study on T cells of mothers and their children.

The material sequenced was blood. All receptors derive from a boy aged 10-17 years in good health.

There are a few counts of this clonotype. The chain has TRBV28 and TRBJ2-5, with D perhaps TRBD1 (6 bases). The end of the DNA is better explained by TRBJ2-1, so the J call may be wrong. Germline V gene data show CDR1 as MDHEN and CDR2 as SYDVKM. CDR3 length: 15 residues. The CDR3 region is CASSPYTDSNNEQFF. The CDR3, as DNA: TGTGCCAGCAGTCCCTACACGGACAGTAACAATGAGCAGTTCTTC.

The V and J genes are TRBV4-1 and TRBJ2-1, with no clear D. The closer fit of TRBJ2-5 to the DNA end suggests the J call may be wrong. The CDR3 is 13 amino acids. In germline, CDR1 is MGHRA, CDR2 YSYEKL. CDR3 sequence reads: CASSQGILETQYF. As DNA, the CDR3 is TGCGCCAGCAGCCAAGGTATTTTGGAGACCCAGTACTTC.

This clonotype was found a few times. The chain links TRBV10-2 to TRBJ2-2, with 7 bases that match TRBD1. Trimming took 7 bases from V and 5 from J; bases not matched to a gene: 4. CDR3 size: 13 residues. CDR1 WSHSY and CDR2 SAAADI come from the germline V gene. DNA for the CDR3: TGCGCCAGCACCAGACAGGGTACCGGGGAGCTGTTTTTT. Protein product: CASTRQGTGELFF.

The sample holds a few counts of this clonotype. The J gene is TRBJ2-4, the V gene TRBV5-6, with D perhaps TRBD2 (6 bases). The ends were cut back, 0 bases at V and 0 bases at J, with 16 bases in the middle. The CDR3 is made up of 18 amino acids. Germline loops: CDR1 SGHDT, CDR2 YYEEEE. The CDR3 sequence is CASSLASGLPLAKNIQYF. CDR3 bases: TGTGCCAGCAGCTTGGCCTCGGGACTTCCTTTAGCCAAAAACATTCAGTACTTC. Together with reference TRBV5-6 and TRBJ2-4, the CDR3 gives the full variable domain: DAGVTQSPTHLIKTRGQQVTLRCSPKSGHDTVSWYQQALGQGPQFIFQYYEEEERQRGNFPDRFSGHQFPNYSSELNVNALLLGDSALYLCASSLASGLPLAKNIQYFGAGTRLSVL.

This clonotype was counted only a few times. The V and J genes are TRBV20-1 and TRBJ2-7; D might be TRBD2 (5 bases). Germline CDR1 DFQATT, CDR2 SNEGSKA (reference sequence). The CDR3 sequence is 13 residues long. The V end was cut by 5 bases, the J end by 2 bases, with 13 bases between. For the CDR3, the DNA is TGCAGTGCTGCAACTAGGGTCGCCTACGAGCAGTACTTC. Residues: CSAATRVAYEQYF.

This clonotype was seen repeatedly, ten times or more. V usage is TRBV25-1 and J usage is TRBJ2-3; D perhaps matches TRBD2 (5 bases). The germline V gene has CDR1 MGHDK and CDR2 SYGVNS. V dropped 4 bases and J dropped 7 bases, with 12 bases sitting between them. CDR3 size: 13 residues. The CDR3 nucleotides read TGTGCCAGCAGTGCCCGACCCGGGAATACGCAGTATTTT. As protein: CASSARPGNTQYF.

This clonotype has a handful of counts. V gene TRBV28 combines with J gene TRBJ2-3, with 7 bases matching TRBD2. From germline, CDR1 is MDHEN and CDR2 SYDVKM. The V and J ends lost 4 bases and 0 bases, in that order; junction bases with no gene match: 4. This CDR3 contains 15 residues. The CDR3 sequence: CASSSQRGSTDTQYF. The CDR3 coding sequence is TGTGCCAGCAGTTCGCAGCGGGGAAGCACAGATACGCAGTATTTT.

The chain couples TRBV6-5 to TRBJ1-1, with D hard to call. Germline CDR1 reads MNHEY; CDR2 reads SVGAGI. V was shortened by 2 bases and J by 1 base, with 8 bases between the two germline ends. The CDR3 spans 14 residues. The CDR3 spells CASSYQAANTEAFF. CDR3 bases: TGTGCCAGCAGTTACCAGGCCGCGAACACTGAAGCTTTCTTT.

The rearrangement uses TRBV10-3 and TRBJ2-7; the match to TRBD1 covers 7 bases. With V trimmed by 0 bases and J by 3 bases, 5 bases remained unmatched. The CDR3 length is 15 residues. Germline loops: CDR1 ENHRY, CDR2 SYGVKD. As DNA, the CDR3 is TGTGCCATCAGTGAGTCAGGGCAGGGGGTCTACGAGCAGTACTTC. The encoded protein is CAISESGQGVYEQYF.

The rearrangement links TRBV4-3 to TRBJ1-2; D is uncertain. CDR1 LGHNA and CDR2 YSLEER come from the germline V gene. Between the trimmed V and J ends, which lost 0 bases and 4 bases, there was a span of 12 bases. This CDR3 region has 15 residues. Here the CDR3 DNA reads TGCGCCAGCAGCCAAGATCGGCCAGGTGGCTATGGCTACACCTTC. Protein sequence: CASSQDRPGGYGYTF.

Here the CDR3 DNA reads TGTGCCAGCAGACTAGAGGGACGGGACAACTATGGCTACACCTTC. Protein product: CASRLEGRDNYGYTF. This rearrangement joins TRBV12-3 or TRBV12-4 to TRBJ1-2; D might be TRBD1 (5 bases). The CDR3 runs to 15 residues. Trimming took 6 bases from V and 2 from J, leaving 16 bases between them.

This clonotype came up a few times. This chain uses TRBV27 with TRBJ2-4; perhaps TRBD2 as D (5 bases). This CDR3 region has 13 residues. CDR1 is MNHEY, CDR2 SMNVEV, per germline (reference sequence). The V end lost 6 bases, the J end lost 7 bases, and 13 bases lay between the germline ends. In nucleotides, the CDR3 is TGTGCCAGCAGACTCACTTCGGGGAACATTCAGTACTTC. Encoded protein: CASRLTSGNIQYF.

V and J are TRBV29-1 and TRBJ1-2; unclear D gene. Trimming pared 4 bases from V and 2 bases from J, leaving 17 bases between. Germline lookup yields CDR1 SQVTM and CDR2 ANQGSEA. The CDR3 is 15 residues long. Written as DNA, the CDR3 is TGCAGCGTTGTTTCCGGGTCTGCCGAAAACTATGGCTACACCTTC. Its protein product is CSVVSGSAENYGYTF.

The table lists this clonotype with a few counts. This sequence joins TRBV7-9 and TRBJ1-4; 7 bases fit TRBD1. Trimming at V came to 5 bases and at J to 3 bases, leaving 3 bases not matched to a gene. The CDR3 is 14 amino acids. Germline V gives CDR1 SEHNR, CDR2 FQNEAQ (reference sequence). CDR3 region: CASSPGTANEKLFF. CDR3 DNA: TGTGCCAGCAGCCCCGGGACAGCTAATGAAAAACTGTTTTTT.

The gene calls are TRBV9 and TRBJ2-7, with unresolved D. CDR1 is SGDLS and CDR2 is YYNGEE in the germline V gene. V lost 1 base and J lost 0, with 8 bases in between. The CDR3 totals 14 residues. The CDR3 reads CASSVTTDSYEQYF. CDR3 sequence (DNA): TGTGCCAGCAGCGTAACGACGGACTCCTACGAGCAGTACTTC.

The chain combines TRBV29-1 with TRBJ2-3; 13 bases agree with TRBD2. This CDR3 contains 15 residues. V shed 7 bases, J shed 7 bases, and the junction held 11 bases outside the gene matches. Germline-derived CDR1 and CDR2 are SQVTM and ANQGSEA. DNA of the CDR3: TGCAGCGCCGGGACTAGCGGGGAGTGGATGTATACGCAGTATTTT. Translation: CSAGTSGEWMYTQYF.

A remark on this clonotype: Its ends do not fully match the called genes, so a read error is possible. The chain recombines TRBV7-2 with TRBJ1-4; D uncertain. CDR1 SGHTA and CDR2 FQGNSA come from the germline V gene. The CDR3 sequence is 15 residues long. The CDR3 bases are TGTGCCGGCAGCCAAACCGGACCAACTAATGAAAAACTGTTTTTT. This encodes CAGSQTGPTNEKLFF.

About this clonotype itself: At one end the junction does not follow the germline gene, possibly because of a read error. The chain links TRBV29-1 to TRBJ2-3, with D perhaps TRBD2 (6 bases). The germline gives CDR1 SQVTM, CDR2 ANQGSEA. The CDR3 is 12 amino acids. CDR3 nucleotide sequence: TGCAGCGCTGGGACTGATTTGGATACGCGGTATTTT. This codes for CSAGTDLDTRYF.